The clone carrying this T cell receptor (beta chain) was recorded once. CDR1 MNHNS and CDR2 SASEGT come from the germline V gene. V was pared by 2 bases and J by 6 bases, with 14 bases between. The CDR3 totals 15 residues. These data come from a study of cytomegalovirus exposure and HLA in healthy donors. Data came from immunoSEQ multiplex PCR; TCRdb stores just in-frame clones and leaves some out. The data contain over 110,000 clones, 85% to 90% of them singletons. This TCR was sampled from a young man in good health and CMV-seronegative. Material for sequencing was PBMCs. This chain links TRBV6-1 with TRBJ1-5; D remains unclear. CDR3 sequence reads: CASSEFPFGSQPQHF. CDR3 coding DNA: TGTGCCAGCAGTGAATTCCCATTTGGGAGTCAGCCCCAGCATTTT.